This is a list of T cell receptor beta chains from one sample in a study of T cell repertoires in cytomegalovirus infection. These receptors' antigens are unknown. TCRdb recomputed calls from the reads with MiXCR, one row per CDR3 protein. The table shows around 130,000 distinct CDR3 sequences, with roughly a quarter occurring only once. Sequencing used PBMCs, sequenced either directly or after in vitro stimulation (not recorded which). The receptors were gathered from a human donor in good health (CMV status not recorded). Some clones in this sample may be carry-over from other donors' samples. CDR3s include the opening cysteine and the closing phenylalanine or tryptophan. The order of the fields is clone size, V gene, J gene, D gene, CDR3 DNA, CDR3 protein. D genes are given only for firm matches. For some rows the clone size is stated as once, few or many, or as a class when expanded; others skip it.

clone_size: few; v_call: TRBV12-5; j_call: TRBJ1-1; d_call: -; cdr3_nt: TGTGCTAGTGGTTTGGACGGCAGGGGCACTGAAGCTTTCTTT; cdr3_aa: CASGLDGRGTEAFF
clone_size: -; v_call: TRBV7-9; j_call: TRBJ2-1; d_call: -; cdr3_nt: TGTGCCAGCAGCCTCCTAGCGTCCGAGCAGTTCTTC; cdr3_aa: CASSLLASEQFF
clone_size: -; v_call: TRBV6-6; j_call: TRBJ2-1; d_call: TRBD2; cdr3_nt: TGTGCCAGCAATGCCGGGACTAGCGGGAGGAATGAGCAGTTCTTC; cdr3_aa: CASNAGTSGRNEQFF
clone_size: many; v_call: TRBV4-3; j_call: TRBJ2-1; d_call: TRBD2; cdr3_nt: TGCGCCAGCAGCCAAGATCTAAGCGGGAGGGCCGGGTTGCAGTTCTTC; cdr3_aa: CASSQDLSGRAGLQFF
clone_size: few; v_call: TRBV3-1; j_call: TRBJ1-2; d_call: -; cdr3_nt: TGTGCCAGCAGCCAAGCGGGGGTATGGTATGGCTACACCTTC; cdr3_aa: CASSQAGVWYGYTF
clone_size: -; v_call: TRBV6-1; j_call: TRBJ2-5; d_call: -; cdr3_nt: TGTGCCAGCAGTGAAGCCTGGGGACTGAAACAAGAGACCCAGTACTTC; cdr3_aa: CASSEAWGLKQETQYF
clone_size: few; v_call: TRBV30; j_call: TRBJ1-3; d_call: -; cdr3_nt: TGTGCCTACGCAGGGACTGGAAACACCATATATTTT; cdr3_aa: CAYAGTGNTIYF
clone_size: once; v_call: TRBV7-3; j_call: TRBJ2-1; d_call: -; cdr3_nt: TGTGCCAGCAGCTCTGGATTGGGTGAGCAGTTCTTC; cdr3_aa: CASSSGLGEQFF
clone_size: -; v_call: TRBV5-4; j_call: TRBJ2-1; d_call: TRBD2; cdr3_nt: TGTGCCAGCAGCCAATCCGCCCTCCGCGGGGGAGAGCAGTTCTTC; cdr3_aa: CASSQSALRGGEQFF
clone_size: many; v_call: TRBV7-2; j_call: TRBJ2-3; d_call: -; cdr3_nt: TGTGCCAGCAGCCCATTACTAGATACGCAGTATTTT; cdr3_aa: CASSPLLDTQYF
clone_size: -; v_call: TRBV5-8; j_call: TRBJ2-1; d_call: TRBD2; cdr3_nt: TGTGCCAGCAGCTCAACGGGCGGGAGCTTGTCCTACAATGAGCAGTTCTTC; cdr3_aa: CASSSTGGSLSYNEQFF
clone_size: -; v_call: TRBV19; j_call: TRBJ2-5; d_call: TRBD2; cdr3_nt: TGTGCCAGCAGAAGAGCGGGACAAGAGACCCAGTACTTC; cdr3_aa: CASRRAGQETQYF
clone_size: -; v_call: TRBV20-1; j_call: TRBJ1-2; d_call: -; cdr3_nt: TGCAGTGGATTCGGGGAGGGGAGCTATGGCTACACCTTC; cdr3_aa: CSGFGEGSYGYTF
clone_size: many; v_call: TRBV4-1; j_call: TRBJ1-2; d_call: TRBD1; cdr3_nt: TGCGCCAGCAGCCCCTACGGACAGGTGCCAACTAACTATGGCTACACCTTC; cdr3_aa: CASSPYGQVPTNYGYTF
clone_size: few; v_call: TRBV6-2/TRBV6-3; j_call: TRBJ2-7; d_call: -; cdr3_nt: TGTGCCAGCAGTTACAAAGCGGGCCCCGGCTACGAGCAGTACTTC; cdr3_aa: CASSYKAGPGYEQYF
clone_size: few; v_call: TRBV6-2/TRBV6-3; j_call: TRBJ2-5; d_call: TRBD2; cdr3_nt: TGTGCCAGCAGTTACCGCGTCCTTCCTAGCGGGAGTCAAGAGACCCAGTACTTC; cdr3_aa: CASSYRVLPSGSQETQYF
clone_size: many; v_call: TRBV7-9; j_call: TRBJ2-5; d_call: -; cdr3_nt: TGTGCCAGCAGCTTAGCGGCGGTACAACAAGAGACCCAGTACTTC; cdr3_aa: CASSLAAVQQETQYF
clone_size: -; v_call: TRBV5-1; j_call: TRBJ2-6; d_call: -; cdr3_nt: TGCGCCAGCAGCCCCGACCGGGCCAACGTCCTGACTTTC; cdr3_aa: CASSPDRANVLTF
clone_size: many; v_call: TRBV7-2; j_call: TRBJ1-5; d_call: -; cdr3_nt: TGTGCCAGCAGCTTAAAAGGAGGGGGCAATCAGCCCCAGCATTTT; cdr3_aa: CASSLKGGGNQPQHF
clone_size: many; v_call: TRBV7-2; j_call: TRBJ2-2; d_call: -; cdr3_nt: TGTGCCAGCAGCCAAAGTTGGGACACCGGGGAGCTGTTTTTT; cdr3_aa: CASSQSWDTGELFF
clone_size: -; v_call: TRBV12-3/TRBV12-4; j_call: TRBJ2-5; d_call: -; cdr3_nt: TGTGCCAGCAGTCTACTAGGGGAGACCCAGTACTTC; cdr3_aa: CASSLLGETQYF
clone_size: -; v_call: TRBV27; j_call: TRBJ2-1; d_call: TRBD2; cdr3_nt: TGTGCCAGCAGACTAACTAGCGGGAGGTTCCATGAGCAGTTCTTC; cdr3_aa: CASRLTSGRFHEQFF
clone_size: -; v_call: TRBV29-1; j_call: TRBJ2-3; d_call: -; cdr3_nt: TGCAGCTCGCGGGTGGCGGGCACAGATACGCAGTATTTT; cdr3_aa: CSSRVAGTDTQYF
clone_size: few; v_call: TRBV28; j_call: TRBJ1-2; d_call: -; cdr3_nt: TGTGCCAGCAGTCCGTCAGACAGGATCTATGGCTACACCTTC; cdr3_aa: CASSPSDRIYGYTF
clone_size: -; v_call: TRBV4-1; j_call: TRBJ1-5; d_call: -; cdr3_nt: TGCGCCAGCAGCCAAGATTTGTTTTCCAATCAGCCCCAGCATTTT; cdr3_aa: CASSQDLFSNQPQHF
clone_size: -; v_call: TRBV7-9; j_call: TRBJ1-4; d_call: TRBD1; cdr3_nt: TGTGCCAGCAGCACCTTAGGGGGACAGGGGAATGAAAAACTGTTTTTT; cdr3_aa: CASSTLGGQGNEKLFF
clone_size: many; v_call: TRBV7-2; j_call: TRBJ1-2; d_call: -; cdr3_nt: TGTGCCAGCAGCTCCCGGCGGGGTGGGAATGGCTACACCTTC; cdr3_aa: CASSSRRGGNGYTF
clone_size: -; v_call: TRBV15; j_call: TRBJ2-1; d_call: TRBD2; cdr3_nt: TGTGCCACCAGCAGAGTTGACGGGAGGTCCTACAATGAGCAGTTCTTC; cdr3_aa: CATSRVDGRSYNEQFF
clone_size: -; v_call: TRBV6-1; j_call: TRBJ1-2; d_call: -; cdr3_nt: TGTGCCAGCAGGACCGTGGGTGAGGGACCCTATGGCTACACCTTC; cdr3_aa: CASRTVGEGPYGYTF
clone_size: -; v_call: TRBV27; j_call: TRBJ1-1; d_call: -; cdr3_nt: TGTGCCAGCAGCCCTAGGACAGAGAACACTGAAGCTTTCTTT; cdr3_aa: CASSPRTENTEAFF
clone_size: -; v_call: TRBV19; j_call: TRBJ2-1; d_call: -; cdr3_nt: TGTGCCAGTAGACCCCTTTTTCGGGAGAGCTACAATGAGCAGTTCTTC; cdr3_aa: CASRPLFRESYNEQFF
clone_size: many; v_call: TRBV7-8; j_call: TRBJ2-2; d_call: TRBD2; cdr3_nt: TGTGCCAGCAGCTCAGTCCTAGCGGGGATGAACACCGGGGAGCTGTTTTTT; cdr3_aa: CASSSVLAGMNTGELFF
clone_size: -; v_call: TRBV7-9; j_call: TRBJ2-1; d_call: -; cdr3_nt: TGTGCTAGCAGCTTAGACGGGAGTGTCGACAATGAGCAGTTCTTC; cdr3_aa: CASSLDGSVDNEQFF
clone_size: -; v_call: TRBV7-8; j_call: TRBJ1-5; d_call: -; cdr3_nt: TGTGCCAGCAGCTACCGGGCCGAGGGTCAGCCCCAGCATTTT; cdr3_aa: CASSYRAEGQPQHF
clone_size: few; v_call: TRBV12-3/TRBV12-4; j_call: TRBJ2-6; d_call: TRBD2; cdr3_nt: TGTGCCAGCAGCCCCGAACTAGCGGGTTCTGGGGCCAACGTCCTGACTTTC; cdr3_aa: CASSPELAGSGANVLTF
clone_size: -; v_call: TRBV12-3/TRBV12-4; j_call: TRBJ2-2; d_call: -; cdr3_nt: TGTGCCAGCATTAATCAGGAGAACACCGGGGAGCTGTTTTTT; cdr3_aa: CASINQENTGELFF
clone_size: medium-sized; v_call: TRBV28; j_call: TRBJ1-1; d_call: TRBD1; cdr3_nt: TGTGCCAGCCACCCCCTTGACAGGGCCACTGAAGCTTTCTTT; cdr3_aa: CASHPLDRATEAFF
clone_size: -; v_call: TRBV10-3; j_call: TRBJ2-1; d_call: -; cdr3_nt: TGTGCCATCAGTGAGTCGGTCTATGAGCAGTTCTTC; cdr3_aa: CAISESVYEQFF
clone_size: many; v_call: TRBV6-5; j_call: TRBJ2-3; d_call: -; cdr3_nt: TGTGCCAGCAGTTACACGGGCGGGACTACAGATACGCAGTATTTT; cdr3_aa: CASSYTGGTTDTQYF
clone_size: medium-sized; v_call: TRBV28; j_call: TRBJ2-7; d_call: TRBD2; cdr3_nt: TGTGCCAGCAGTTCCCCGGCCCGGACTAGCAGAAAATACGAGCAGTACTTC; cdr3_aa: CASSSPARTSRKYEQYF
clone_size: -; v_call: TRBV19; j_call: TRBJ2-2; d_call: -; cdr3_nt: TGTGCCAGTAGTATGGGACTTAACACCGGGGAGCTGTTTTTT; cdr3_aa: CASSMGLNTGELFF
clone_size: many; v_call: TRBV11-2; j_call: TRBJ2-1; d_call: TRBD2; cdr3_nt: TGTGCCAGCAGCTTAGTTCCTAGCGGGAGGATATCCTACAATGAGCAGTTCTTC; cdr3_aa: CASSLVPSGRISYNEQFF
clone_size: few; v_call: TRBV6-2/TRBV6-3; j_call: TRBJ2-5; d_call: TRBD2; cdr3_nt: TGTGCCAGCAGAGGACTAGCGGGATGGCCGACCCAGTACTTC; cdr3_aa: CASRGLAGWPTQYF
clone_size: -; v_call: TRBV19; j_call: TRBJ2-1; d_call: -; cdr3_nt: TGTGCCAGTAGAAAACGAGGTGGGGCCTACAATGAGCAGTTCTTC; cdr3_aa: CASRKRGGAYNEQFF
clone_size: few; v_call: TRBV5-1; j_call: TRBJ2-5; d_call: TRBD2; cdr3_nt: TGCGCCAGCACCCCCGGGGGGGGCTACGAGACCCAGTACTTC; cdr3_aa: CASTPGGGYETQYF
clone_size: -; v_call: TRBV29-1; j_call: TRBJ2-2; d_call: TRBD1; cdr3_nt: TGCAGCGCAGAACAGGGGGGTGGACAAGCCGGGGAGCTGTTTTTT; cdr3_aa: CSAEQGGGQAGELFF
clone_size: -; v_call: TRBV5-1; j_call: TRBJ1-1; d_call: -; cdr3_nt: TGCGCCAGCAGCTTCAGGGTAGCCACTGAAGCTTTCTTT; cdr3_aa: CASSFRVATEAFF
clone_size: few; v_call: TRBV7-2; j_call: TRBJ2-5; d_call: -; cdr3_nt: TGTGCCAGCAGCGTCTTTGGGTTAGAGACCCAGTACTTC; cdr3_aa: CASSVFGLETQYF
clone_size: -; v_call: TRBV12-3/TRBV12-4; j_call: TRBJ2-7; d_call: -; cdr3_nt: TGTGCCAGCTGTCCCGGGAGCTCCTACGAGCAGTACTTC; cdr3_aa: CASCPGSSYEQYF
clone_size: -; v_call: TRBV7-9; j_call: TRBJ1-4; d_call: -; cdr3_nt: TGTGCCAGCAGCTTACTATTACCAAATGAAAAACTGTTTTTT; cdr3_aa: CASSLLLPNEKLFF
clone_size: few; v_call: TRBV11-2; j_call: TRBJ1-2; d_call: -; cdr3_nt: TGTGCCAGCAGCTTAGGACTCCGACAGATCCATGGCTACACCTTC; cdr3_aa: CASSLGLRQIHGYTF
clone_size: few; v_call: TRBV7-9; j_call: TRBJ1-2; d_call: -; cdr3_nt: TGTGCCAGCACCCGATGGCCCGTGGATGGCTACACCTTC; cdr3_aa: CASTRWPVDGYTF
clone_size: few; v_call: TRBV4-1; j_call: TRBJ1-4; d_call: TRBD1; cdr3_nt: TGCGCCAGCAGCCAGGAGACAGGGCGTAATGAAAAACTGTTTTTT; cdr3_aa: CASSQETGRNEKLFF
clone_size: -; v_call: TRBV4-1; j_call: TRBJ2-1; d_call: TRBD2; cdr3_nt: TGCGCCAGCAGCCAAACTCCATTAGCGGGAGGTTACAATGAGCAGTTCTTC; cdr3_aa: CASSQTPLAGGYNEQFF
clone_size: many; v_call: TRBV28; j_call: TRBJ1-3; d_call: -; cdr3_nt: TGTGCCAGCAGGGGGGACACACTCATGGGAAACACCATATATTTT; cdr3_aa: CASRGDTLMGNTIYF
clone_size: -; v_call: TRBV12-3/TRBV12-4; j_call: TRBJ2-5; d_call: TRBD1; cdr3_nt: TGTGCCAGCAGTTTTAGGGGGCCCAGTAGTGAGACCCAGTACTTC; cdr3_aa: CASSFRGPSSETQYF
clone_size: few; v_call: TRBV7-6; j_call: TRBJ1-3; d_call: -; cdr3_nt: TGTGCCAGCAGCAAAGGTGCAGGGGCTGGAAACACCATATATTTT; cdr3_aa: CASSKGAGAGNTIYF
clone_size: many; v_call: TRBV7-8; j_call: TRBJ2-5; d_call: TRBD1; cdr3_nt: TGTGCCAGCAGCTTAGATGCGGGACAGGGGAGAGAGACCCAGTACTTC; cdr3_aa: CASSLDAGQGRETQYF
clone_size: few; v_call: TRBV6-5; j_call: TRBJ2-1; d_call: TRBD2; cdr3_nt: TGTGCCAGCAGAACCGCCCCGGGGGGATACAATGAGCAGTTCTTC; cdr3_aa: CASRTAPGGYNEQFF
clone_size: many; v_call: TRBV7-2; j_call: TRBJ2-1; d_call: TRBD2; cdr3_nt: TGTGCCAGCAGCTTAGCGACTAGCGGGATAGGGCATGAGCAGTTCTTC; cdr3_aa: CASSLATSGIGHEQFF